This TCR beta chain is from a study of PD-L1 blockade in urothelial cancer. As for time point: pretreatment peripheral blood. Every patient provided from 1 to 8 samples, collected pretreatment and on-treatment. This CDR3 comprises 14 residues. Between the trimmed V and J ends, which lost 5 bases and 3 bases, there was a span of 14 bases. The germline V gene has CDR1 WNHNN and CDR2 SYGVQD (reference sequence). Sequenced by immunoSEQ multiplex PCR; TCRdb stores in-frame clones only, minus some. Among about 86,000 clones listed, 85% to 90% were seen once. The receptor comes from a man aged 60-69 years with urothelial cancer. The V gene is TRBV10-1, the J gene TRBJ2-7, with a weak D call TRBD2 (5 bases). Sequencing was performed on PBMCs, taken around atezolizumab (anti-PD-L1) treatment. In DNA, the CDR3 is TGCGCCAGCAGTACCGACGGGAATTTCTACGAGCAGTACTTC. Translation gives CASSTDGNFYEQYF.